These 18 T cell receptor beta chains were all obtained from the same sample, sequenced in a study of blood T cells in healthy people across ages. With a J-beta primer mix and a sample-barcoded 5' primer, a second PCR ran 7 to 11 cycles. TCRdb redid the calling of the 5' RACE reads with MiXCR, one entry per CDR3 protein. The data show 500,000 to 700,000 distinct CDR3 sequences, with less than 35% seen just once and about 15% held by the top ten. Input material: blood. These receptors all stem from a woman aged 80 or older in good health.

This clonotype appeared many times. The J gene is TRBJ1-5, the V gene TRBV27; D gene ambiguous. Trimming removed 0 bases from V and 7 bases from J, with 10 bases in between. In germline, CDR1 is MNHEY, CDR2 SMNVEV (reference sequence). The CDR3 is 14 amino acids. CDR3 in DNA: TGTGCCAGCAGTTTATCTTCGGCATACCAGCCCCAGCATTTT. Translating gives CASSLSSAYQPQHF.

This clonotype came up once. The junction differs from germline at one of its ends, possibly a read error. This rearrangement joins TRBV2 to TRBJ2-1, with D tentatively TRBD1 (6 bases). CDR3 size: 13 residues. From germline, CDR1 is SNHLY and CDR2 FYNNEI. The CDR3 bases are TGTGCCGGCAGTGAGGTGGGGGCGGCTGAGCAGTTCTTC. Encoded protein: CAGSEVGAAEQFF.

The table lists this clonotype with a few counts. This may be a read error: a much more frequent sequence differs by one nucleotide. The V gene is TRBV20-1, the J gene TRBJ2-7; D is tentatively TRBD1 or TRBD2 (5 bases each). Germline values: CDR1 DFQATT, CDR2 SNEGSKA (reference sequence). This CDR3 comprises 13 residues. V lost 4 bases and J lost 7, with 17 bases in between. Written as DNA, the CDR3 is TGCAGTGCTACCAGAGGGGTCTACAATGAGCAGTACTTC. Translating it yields CSATRGVYNEQYF.

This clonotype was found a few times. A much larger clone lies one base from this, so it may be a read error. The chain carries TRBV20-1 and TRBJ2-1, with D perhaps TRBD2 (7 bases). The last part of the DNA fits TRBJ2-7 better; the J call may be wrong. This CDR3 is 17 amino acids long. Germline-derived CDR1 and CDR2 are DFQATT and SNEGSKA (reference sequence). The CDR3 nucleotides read TGCAGTGCTAAACGGATTGCGGGGGCTTCCTCCTACAATGAGCAGTACTTC. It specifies CSAKRIAGASSYNEQYF.

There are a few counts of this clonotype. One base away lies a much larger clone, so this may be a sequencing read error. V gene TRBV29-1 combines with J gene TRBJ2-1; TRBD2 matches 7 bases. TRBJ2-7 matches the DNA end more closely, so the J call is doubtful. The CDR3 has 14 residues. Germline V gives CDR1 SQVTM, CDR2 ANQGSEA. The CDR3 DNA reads TGCAGCGCCGCGACTAGCTTCTCCTACAATGAGCAGTACTTC. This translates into CSAATSFSYNEQYF.

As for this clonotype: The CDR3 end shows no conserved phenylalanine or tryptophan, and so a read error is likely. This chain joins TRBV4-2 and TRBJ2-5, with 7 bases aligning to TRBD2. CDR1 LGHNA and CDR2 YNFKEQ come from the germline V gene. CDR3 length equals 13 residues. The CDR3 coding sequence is TGTGCCAGTAGCCAAGTGTCGGCGGGGGAGCAGTACTGC. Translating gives CASSQVSAGEQYC.

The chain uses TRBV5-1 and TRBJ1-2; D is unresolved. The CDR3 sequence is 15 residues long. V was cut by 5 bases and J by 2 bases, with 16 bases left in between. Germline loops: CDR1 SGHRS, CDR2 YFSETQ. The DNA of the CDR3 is TGCGCCAGCAGAGGGCTTGGAGGCAGAAACTATGGCTACACCTTC. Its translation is CASRGLGGRNYGYTF. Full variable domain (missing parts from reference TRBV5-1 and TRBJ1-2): KAGVTQTPRYLIKTRGQQVTLSCSPISGHRSVSWYQQTPGQGLQFLFEYFSETQRNKGNFPGRFSGRQFSNSRSEMNVSTLELGDSALYLCASRGLGGRNYGYTFGSGTRLTVV.

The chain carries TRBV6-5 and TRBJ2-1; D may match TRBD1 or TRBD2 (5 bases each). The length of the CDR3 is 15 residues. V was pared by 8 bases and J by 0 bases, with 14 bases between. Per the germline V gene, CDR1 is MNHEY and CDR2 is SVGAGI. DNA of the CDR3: TGTGCCAGCGGCCGGGACGCCAGCTCCTACAATGAGCAGTTCTTC. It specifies CASGRDASSYNEQFF.

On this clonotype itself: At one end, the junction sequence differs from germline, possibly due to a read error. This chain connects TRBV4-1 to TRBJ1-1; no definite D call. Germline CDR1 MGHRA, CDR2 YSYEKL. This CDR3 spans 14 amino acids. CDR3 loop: CVSSQEYVGTEAFF. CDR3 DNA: TGCGTCAGCAGCCAAGAGTATGTTGGCACTGAAGCTTTCTTT.

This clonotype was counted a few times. The CDR3 sequence is CAWSTWQGVSEKLFF. DNA of the CDR3: TGTGCCTGGAGTACTTGGCAAGGAGTGTCGGAAAAACTGTTTTTT. The V call is TRBV30, the J call TRBJ1-4; D gene ambiguous. CDR1 GTSNPN and CDR2 SVGIG come from the germline V gene (reference sequence). The CDR3 length is 15 residues. V lost 2 bases and J 8 bases, leaving 18 bases between the germline ends.

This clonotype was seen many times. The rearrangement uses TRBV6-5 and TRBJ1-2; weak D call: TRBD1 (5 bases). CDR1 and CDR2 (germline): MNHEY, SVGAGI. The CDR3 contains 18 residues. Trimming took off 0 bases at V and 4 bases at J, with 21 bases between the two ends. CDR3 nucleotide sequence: TGTGCCAGCAGTTACTCGATAGGTGCGGGCCAGGGTGCCTATGGCTACACCTTC. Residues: CASSYSIGAGQGAYGYTF.

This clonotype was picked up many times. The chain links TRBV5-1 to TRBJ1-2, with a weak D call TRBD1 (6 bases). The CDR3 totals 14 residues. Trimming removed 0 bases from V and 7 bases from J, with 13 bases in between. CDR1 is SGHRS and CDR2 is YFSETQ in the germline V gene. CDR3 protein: CASSLGTDLGGYTF. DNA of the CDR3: TGCGCCAGCAGCTTGGGGACAGACCTCGGTGGCTACACCTTC. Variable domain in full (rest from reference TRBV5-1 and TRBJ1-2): KAGVTQTPRYLIKTRGQQVTLSCSPISGHRSVSWYQQTPGQGLQFLFEYFSETQRNKGNFPGRFSGRQFSNSRSEMNVSTLELGDSALYLCASSLGTDLGGYTFGSGTRLTVV.

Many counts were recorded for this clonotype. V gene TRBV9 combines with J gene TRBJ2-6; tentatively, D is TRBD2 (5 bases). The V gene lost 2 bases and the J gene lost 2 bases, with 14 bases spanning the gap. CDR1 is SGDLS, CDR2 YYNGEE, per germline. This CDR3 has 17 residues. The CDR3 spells CASSVDIGRTGANVLTF. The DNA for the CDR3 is TGTGCCAGCAGCGTGGATATAGGGAGAACTGGGGCCAACGTCCTGACTTTC. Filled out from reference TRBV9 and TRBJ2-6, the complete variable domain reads DSGVTQTPKHLITATGQRVTLRCSPRSGDLSVYWYQQSLDQGLQFLIQYYNGEERAKGNILERFSAQQFPDLHSELNLSSLELGDSALYFCASSVDIGRTGANVLTFGAGSRLTVL.

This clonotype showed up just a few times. The CDR3 bases are TGTGCCAGCAGGACGACCGGGACAGGGAAAAATCAGCCCCAGCATTTT. Translating it yields CASRTTGTGKNQPQHF. The chain carries TRBV6-6 and TRBJ1-5; the match to TRBD1 covers 9 bases. The V and J ends lost 6 bases and 4 bases, in that order; junction bases with no gene match: 10. The CDR3 covers 16 residues. CDR1 is MNHNY and CDR2 is SVGAGI in the germline V gene (reference sequence).

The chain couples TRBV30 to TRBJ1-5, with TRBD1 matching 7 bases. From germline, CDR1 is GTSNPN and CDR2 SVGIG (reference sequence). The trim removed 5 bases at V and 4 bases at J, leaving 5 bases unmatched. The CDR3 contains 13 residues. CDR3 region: CAWSTGLNQPQHF. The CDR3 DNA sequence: TGTGCCTGGTCGACAGGGTTAAATCAGCCCCAGCATTTT.

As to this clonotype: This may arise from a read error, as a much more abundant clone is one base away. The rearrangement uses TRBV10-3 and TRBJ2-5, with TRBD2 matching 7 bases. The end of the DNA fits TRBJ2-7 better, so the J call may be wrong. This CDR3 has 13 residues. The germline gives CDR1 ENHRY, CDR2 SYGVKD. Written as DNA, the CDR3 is TGTGCCATCGGGAGGGACGGGGGTGGCGAGCAGTACTTC. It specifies CAIGRDGGGEQYF.

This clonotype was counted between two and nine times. In DNA, the CDR3 is TGTGCCAGCAGCCCGCTGGACGTAAGGCAGCCCCAGCATTTT. It is translated as CASSPLDVRQPQHF. J is TRBJ1-5 and V is TRBV3-1; D gene uncertain. Trimming took 4 bases from V and 7 from J, leaving 14 bases between them. Looked up from germline, CDR1 is LGHDT and CDR2 is YNNKEL (reference sequence). The CDR3 spans 14 residues.

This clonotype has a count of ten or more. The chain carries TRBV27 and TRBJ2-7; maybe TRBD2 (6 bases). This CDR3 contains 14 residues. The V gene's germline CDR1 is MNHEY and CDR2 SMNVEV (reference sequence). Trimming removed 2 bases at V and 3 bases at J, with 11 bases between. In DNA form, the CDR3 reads TGTGCCAGCAGTTTAAATTCCGGGGGCTACGAGCAGTACTTC. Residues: CASSLNSGGYEQYF.